What follows is one T cell receptor beta chain and its context. The data were obtained in a study of blood T cell repertoires in COVID-19. Study information: The United States, Italy and Spain supplied acute and convalescent COVID-19 samples.

Ages ranged from roughly 18 to 100 years, with residence in approximately 25 US areas. In the original workflow: Nucleated cell number was recorded as an estimate derived from reference gene primer amplification. Method: immunoSEQ multiplex PCR; TCRdb's copy keeps in-frame clones and lacks some. V, J and clone size are those of that table, while D and trimming were read from the DNA. The sample holds some 250,000 clones, 91% seen once. Sequencing input: PBMCs or T cells enriched from blood (not recorded which). This sequence originates from a human donor in a cohort exposed to, infected with or recovered from COVID-19 (not recorded which). The donor label of this sample is uncertain.

This CDR3 reads CASSLAPRGHQPQHF. CDR3 DNA: TGTGCCAGCAGCTTAGCCCCCAGGGGACATCAGCCCCAGCATTTT. V usage is TRBV7-2 and J usage is TRBJ1-5; maybe TRBD1 (6 bases). Germline V gives CDR1 SGHTA, CDR2 FQGNSA. The CDR3 runs 15 residues. V lost 0 bases and J 5 bases, leaving 11 bases between the germline ends.